The clone carrying this TCR beta chain appeared a few times. Time point of the sample: blood at routine non-recurrence follow-up after resection. The authors sequenced whole RNA from tumor, nontumor lung or frozen PBMC without sorting. The germline V and J ends were trimmed by 3 bases and 4 bases, with 14 bases remaining between them. The CDR3 is 15 amino acids. Germline V CDR1 and CDR2: SGHVS, FNYEAQ. The data originate from a study of spatial heterogeneity in lung cancer. Study at large: Patients with untreated early-stage non-small cell lung cancer, numbering approximately 70, were the donors.

Carried by each TCR cDNA molecule was a unique molecular identifier. From the 5' RACE reads, TCRdb called clonotypes with MiXCR, one entry per CDR3 protein. The profile shows about 120,000 distinct CDR3 sequences, 11% of them singletons. The input for sequencing was PBMCs, taken at follow-up. The receptor comes from a female donor with early-stage non-small cell lung cancer. The chain recombines TRBV7-6 with TRBJ2-3; D possibly corresponds to TRBD1 (6 bases). The CDR3 here is CASSLGRGVADTQYF. Written as DNA, the CDR3 is TGTGCCAGCAGCTTGGGCAGGGGTGTGGCAGATACGCAGTATTTT.